The rows below give T cell receptor beta chains drawn from one sample of a study of T cell responses to AZD1222 COVID-19 vaccine. TCRdb's copy holds only in-frame clones and misses some; the assay was immunoSEQ multiplex PCR. The top ten hold 1.5% to 2% of the sample, which has 120,000 to 150,000 clones, over 85% seen once. This specimen consisted of peripheral blood, obtained 28 days after the second AZD1222 dose. The receptors were gathered from an adult who received the AZD1222 COVID-19 vaccine. Both conserved end residues are part of each CDR3. Fields, in order: J gene, V gene, D gene, clone size, CDR3 protein, CDR3 DNA. D genes are given only for firm matches. Size values are once, few and many counts, or a class for expanded clones, and some rows have none.

TRBJ2-7 TRBV5-8 . . CASSLDRVGSYEQYF TGTGCCAGCAGCTTGGACAGGGTGGGATCCTACGAGCAGTACTTC
TRBJ1-1 TRBV27 . . CASSSPNTEAFF TGTGCCAGCAGTTCCCCGAACACTGAAGCTTTCTTT
TRBJ2-7 TRBV7-2 . . CASSLDRSYEQYF TGTGCCAGCAGTCTAGATCGGAGCTACGAGCAGTACTTC
TRBJ2-6 TRBV6-2/TRBV6-3 . . CASSDGRISGANVLTF TGTGCCAGCAGTGACGGACGGATCTCTGGGGCCAACGTCCTGACTTTC
TRBJ1-2 TRBV29-1 . . CSVENPATYGYTF TGCAGCGTTGAAAACCCCGCCACCTATGGCTACACCTTC
TRBJ2-7 TRBV5-1 . . CASSWGGADSYEQYF TGCGCCAGCAGCTGGGGTGGGGCTGACTCCTACGAGCAGTACTTC
TRBJ2-7 TRBV10-2 TRBD2 . CASTWTSLNEQYF TGCGCCAGCACCTGGACTAGCCTGAACGAGCAGTACTTC
TRBJ1-1 TRBV19 TRBD1 . CASENRDRVNTEAFF TGTGCCAGCGAAAACCGGGACAGGGTGAACACTGAAGCTTTCTTT
TRBJ2-7 TRBV14 . . CASSQGPYEQYF TGTGCCAGCAGCCAAGGGCCCTACGAGCAGTACTTC
TRBJ1-1 TRBV7-6 . once CASSLGQVNTEAFF TGTGCCAGCAGCTTAGGACAGGTGAACACTGAAGCTTTCTTT
TRBJ1-1 TRBV4-3 . once CASSQVFALNTEAFF TGCGCCAGCAGCCAAGTCTTTGCCCTGAACACTGAAGCTTTCTTT
TRBJ1-5 TRBV7-9 TRBD1 . CASSNRDRGENQPQHF TGTGCCAGCAGCAACCGGGACAGGGGGGAGAATCAGCCCCAGCATTTT
TRBJ2-6 TRBV7-2 . . CASSLRGFSGANVLTF TGTGCCAGCAGCTTGAGGGGATTCTCTGGGGCCAACGTCCTGACTTTC
TRBJ1-3 TRBV11-2 . . CASSLFAGTIYF TGTGCCAGCAGCTTATTCGCGGGCACCATATATTTT
TRBJ2-1 TRBV7-9 . . CASSLGRGYNEQFF TGTGCCAGCAGCTTGGGCCGGGGATACAATGAGCAGTTCTTC
TRBJ2-2 TRBV5-4 TRBD2 . CASSPGLAGVTGELFF TGTGCCAGCAGCCCCGGACTAGCGGGAGTCACCGGGGAGCTGTTTTTT
TRBJ1-1 TRBV29-1 . . CSVEDHGGATTNTEAFF TGCAGCGTTGAAGATCACGGGGGGGCCACCACTAACACTGAAGCTTTCTTT
TRBJ2-7 TRBV4-1 . . CASSLTGSYEQYF TGCGCCAGCAGTTTAACAGGCTCCTACGAGCAGTACTTC
TRBJ1-1 TRBV2 . . CASREGTGWGTEAFF TGTGCCAGCAGGGAAGGTACAGGGTGGGGCACTGAAGCTTTCTTT
TRBJ2-7 TRBV19 TRBD2 few CASSMGAGGDYEQYF TGTGCCAGTAGTATGGGAGCGGGAGGCGACTACGAGCAGTACTTC
TRBJ2-3 TRBV7-3 TRBD2 . CASSSRLAGGDTQYF TGTGCCAGCAGCTCCCGACTAGCGGGGGGGGATACGCAGTATTTT
TRBJ1-1 TRBV28 . . CASSFEVVSFEAFF TGTGCCAGCAGTTTCGAAGTGGTGAGTTTTGAAGCTTTCTTT
TRBJ2-3 TRBV5-8 . . CASSLIYGRFADTQYF TGTGCCAGCAGCTTGATTTACGGGAGATTCGCAGATACGCAGTATTTT
TRBJ1-1 TRBV30 . . CAWSRSQGRAEAFF TGTGCCTGGAGTCGATCACAGGGCCGGGCTGAAGCTTTCTTT
TRBJ1-6 TRBV7-8 TRBD1 . CASSSGGQGAQNSPLHF TGTGCCAGCAGCTCAGGGGGACAGGGGGCCCAAAATTCACCCCTCCACTTT
TRBJ2-3 TRBV2 . . CASSDDQRTDTQYF TGTGCCAGCAGTGATGATCAGCGGACAGATACGCAGTATTTT
TRBJ1-5 TRBV4-2 . . CASSQDPGLYQPQHF TGTGCCAGCAGCCAAGATCCGGGACTCTATCAGCCCCAGCATTTT
TRBJ2-7 TRBV4-1 TRBD1 . CASSQIQGMGYEQYF TGCGCCAGCAGCCAAATACAGGGGATGGGCTACGAGCAGTACTTC
TRBJ1-1 TRBV5-6 . once CASSLEQYSTEAFF TGTGCCAGCAGCTTAGAACAGTATTCCACTGAAGCTTTCTTT
TRBJ2-7 TRBV3-1/TRBV3-2 TRBD1 once CASTTGGTYEQYF TGTGCCAGCACAACAGGGGGTACCTACGAGCAGTACTTC
TRBJ2-1 TRBV5-4 . . CASSFTRNEQFF TGTGCCAGCAGCTTTACTAGGAATGAGCAGTTCTTC
TRBJ1-3 TRBV9 . . CASSVAGLAGNTIYF TGTGCCAGCAGCGTAGCAGGGCTCGCGGGAAACACCATATATTTT
TRBJ1-6 TRBV3-1/TRBV3-2 . once CASSQDGGYNSPLHF TGTGCCAGCAGCCAAGACGGGGGCTATAATTCACCCCTCCACTTT
TRBJ2-3 TRBV9 . . CASGDSLAEVNTDTQYF TGTGCCAGCGGAGACAGTCTAGCAGAAGTTAATACAGATACGCAGTATTTT
TRBJ1-1 TRBV28 . . CASRQGGWTEAFF TGTGCCAGCAGACAGGGCGGATGGACTGAAGCTTTCTTT
TRBJ1-2 TRBV4-2 . . CASSQGQGRRGSGYTF TGTGCCAGCAGCCAGGGCCAGGGGCGACGGGGGAGTGGCTACACCTTC
TRBJ1-5 TRBV25-1 . . CASSEWGGSNQPQHF TGTGCCAGCAGTGAATGGGGGGGAAGCAATCAGCCCCAGCATTTT
TRBJ1-2 TRBV27 . . CASSNVGNYGYTF TGTGCCAGCAGTAATGTGGGTAACTATGGCTACACCTTC
TRBJ2-1 TRBV6-5 TRBD2 . CASLTGGGNREQFF TGTGCCAGCCTAACGGGCGGGGGGAATAGGGAGCAGTTCTTC
TRBJ1-2 TRBV19 TRBD1 . CASSIGDRGSEGYTF TGTGCCAGTAGTATCGGTGACAGGGGGTCCGAAGGCTACACCTTC
TRBJ2-3 TRBV5-6 . once CASSLTSPGGTDTQYF TGTGCCAGCAGCTTGACGTCTCCTGGGGGCACAGATACGCAGTATTTT
TRBJ1-3 TRBV7-9 . . CASSLGREAFGNTIYF TGTGCCAGCAGCTTAGGTAGGGAGGCCTTTGGAAACACCATATATTTT
TRBJ2-5 TRBV5-1 TRBD2 once CASSLLAGQETQYF TGCGCCAGCAGCTTGCTAGCGGGCCAAGAGACCCAGTACTTC
TRBJ2-1 TRBV28 . . CASSFLAPSSYNEQFF TGTGCCAGCAGTTTTCTAGCGCCGAGCTCCTACAATGAGCAGTTCTTC
TRBJ1-1 TRBV6-5 . once CASSLGGTNTEAFF TGTGCCAGCAGCCTCGGGGGAACCAACACTGAAGCTTTCTTT
TRBJ1-3 TRBV6-5 . . CASTGSGNTIYF TGTGCCAGCACAGGCTCTGGAAACACCATATATTTT
TRBJ1-1 TRBV6-2/TRBV6-3 . . CASSPLYRGTEAFF TGTGCCAGCAGTCCCTTATACCGGGGCACTGAAGCTTTCTTT
TRBJ2-1 TRBV14 . . CASSQLTLRFGEQFF TGTGCCAGCAGCCAACTGACCTTGAGGTTTGGTGAGCAGTTCTTC
TRBJ2-3 TRBV4-2 TRBD2 . CASSSGLAGGHTQYF TGTGCCAGCAGCTCCGGACTAGCGGGAGGCCATACGCAGTATTTT
TRBJ1-2 TRBV19 . few CASSIVGQLNYGYTF TGTGCCAGTAGTATTGTCGGGCAGCTTAACTATGGCTACACCTTC
TRBJ1-5 TRBV19 . . CASSITGNQPQHF TGTGCCAGTAGTATAACAGGCAATCAGCCCCAGCATTTT
TRBJ1-2 TRBV28 TRBD1 . CASTNPRGPRDYGYTF TGTGCCAGCACCAACCCCAGGGGGCCTCGGGACTATGGCTACACCTTC
TRBJ1-5 TRBV6-2/TRBV6-3 . . CASSYYEINPDQPQHF TGTGCCAGCAGTTATTACGAGATAAATCCGGATCAGCCCCAGCATTTT
TRBJ2-2 TRBV28 . . CASSLIRGGELFF TGTGCCAGCAGTTTAATCCGGGGCGGGGAGCTGTTTTTT
TRBJ2-7 TRBV19 . . CASRDGGAHSYEQYF TGTGCCAGCAGGGATGGGGGGGCCCACTCCTACGAGCAGTACTTC
TRBJ2-1 TRBV12-3/TRBV12-4 . . CASSSRGDNEQFF TGTGCCAGCAGTTCGAGGGGGGATAATGAGCAGTTCTTC